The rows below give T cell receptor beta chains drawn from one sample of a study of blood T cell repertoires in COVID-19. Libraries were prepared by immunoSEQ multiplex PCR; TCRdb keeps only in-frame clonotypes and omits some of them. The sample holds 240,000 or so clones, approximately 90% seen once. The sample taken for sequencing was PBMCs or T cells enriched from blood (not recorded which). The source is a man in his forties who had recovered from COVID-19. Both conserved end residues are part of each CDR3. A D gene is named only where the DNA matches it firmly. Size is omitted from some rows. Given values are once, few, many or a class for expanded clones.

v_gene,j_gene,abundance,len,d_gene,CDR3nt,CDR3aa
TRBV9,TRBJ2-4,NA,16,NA,TGTGCCAGCAGCGCCTCATCACAGGGAACCAAAAACATTCAGTACTTC,CASSASSQGTKNIQYF
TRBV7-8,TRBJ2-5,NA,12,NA,TGTGCCAGCAGCTTAGTCCCGGAGACCCAGTACTTC,CASSLVPETQYF
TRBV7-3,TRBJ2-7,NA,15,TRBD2,TGTGCCAGCAGCTTGACTAGCGGGAGTATGTACGAGCAGTACTTC,CASSLTSGSMYEQYF
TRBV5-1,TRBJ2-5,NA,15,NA,TGCGCCAGCAGAGACGGAGGCCGAAAACAAGAGACCCAGTACTTC,CASRDGGRKQETQYF
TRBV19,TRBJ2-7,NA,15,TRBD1,TGTGCCAGTAGTATGAACAGGGGTAGTTCCTACGAGCAGTACTTC,CASSMNRGSSYEQYF
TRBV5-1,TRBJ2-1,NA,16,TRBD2,TGCGCCAGCAGCTTGGCCATTAGCGGGGGGTACAATGAGCAGTTCTTC,CASSLAISGGYNEQFF
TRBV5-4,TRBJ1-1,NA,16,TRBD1,TGTGCCAGCAGCGCGGGACAGGGGACGGGGAACACTGAAGCTTTCTTT,CASSAGQGTGNTEAFF
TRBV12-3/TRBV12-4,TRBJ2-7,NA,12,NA,TGTGCCAGCAGTTCGAGCTCCTACGAGCAGTACTTC,CASSSSSYEQYF
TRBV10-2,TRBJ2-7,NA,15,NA,TGCGCCAGCAGCGATGGAGGGGAAAGCTCCTACGAGCAGTACTTC,CASSDGGESSYEQYF
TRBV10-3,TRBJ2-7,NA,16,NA,TGTGCCATCAGTGAAGGTCAGAACTATTACTCCTACGAGCAGTACTTC,CAISEGQNYYSYEQYF
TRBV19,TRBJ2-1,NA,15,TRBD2,TGTGCCAGTAGTTTACGGACTAGCGGGAGCTATGAGCAGTTCTTC,CASSLRTSGSYEQFF
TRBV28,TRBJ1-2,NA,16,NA,TGTGCCAGCAGCACAATATCTACTACTTCCCTCTATGGCTACACCTTC,CASSTISTTSLYGYTF
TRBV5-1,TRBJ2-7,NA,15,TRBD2,TGCGCCAGCAGCTTGGAAATAGCGGGAACCTACGAGCAGTACTTC,CASSLEIAGTYEQYF
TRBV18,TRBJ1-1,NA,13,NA,TGTGCCAGCTCACAGGGACAGAACACTGAAGCTTTCTTT,CASSQGQNTEAFF
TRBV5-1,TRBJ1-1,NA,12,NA,TGCGCCAGCAGCAGGGACACCACTGAAGCTTTCTTT,CASSRDTTEAFF
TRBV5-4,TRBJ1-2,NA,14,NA,TGTGCCAGCAGCTCGGAGGAGGGCGTTTATGGCTACACCTTC,CASSSEEGVYGYTF
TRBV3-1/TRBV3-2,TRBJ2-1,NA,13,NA,TGTGCCAGCAGCCAAGAAGCGGTTCCTGAGCAGTTCTTC,CASSQEAVPEQFF
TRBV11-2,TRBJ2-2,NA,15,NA,TGTGCCAGCAGCTTAGAAAGAACGGAGACCGGGGAGCTGTTTTTT,CASSLERTETGELFF
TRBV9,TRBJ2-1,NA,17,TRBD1,TGTGCCAGCAGCGCCAGAATGACAGGGGCCCCCTACAATGAGCAGTTCTTC,CASSARMTGAPYNEQFF
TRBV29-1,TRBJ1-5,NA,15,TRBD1,TGCAGCGTTGAGACGACAGGGCAAAGCAATCAGCCCCAGCATTTT,CSVETTGQSNQPQHF
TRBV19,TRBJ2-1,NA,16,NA,TGTGCCAGTAGTTCATGGGTAGGAGGCTCCTACAATGAGCAGTTCTTC,CASSSWVGGSYNEQFF
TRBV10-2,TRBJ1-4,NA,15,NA,TGCGCCAGCAGTGAGTCTAGCGACGGGGATGAAAAACTGTTTTTT,CASSESSDGDEKLFF
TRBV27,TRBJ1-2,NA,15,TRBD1,TGTGCCAGCAGTTTAAACGGACAGGGTGTCAATGGCTACACCTTC,CASSLNGQGVNGYTF
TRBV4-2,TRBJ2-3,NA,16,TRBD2,TGTGCCAGCAGCCCTAAACTAGCGGGAGAAGGAGATACGCAGTATTTT,CASSPKLAGEGDTQYF
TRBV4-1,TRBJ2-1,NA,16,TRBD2,TGCGCCAGCAGCCATCGTAGCGGGAGGGCAGTAGGTGAGCAGTTCTTC,CASSHRSGRAVGEQFF
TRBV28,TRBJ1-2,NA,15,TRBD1,TGTGCCAGCGAGGGGGCAGAAATAACCTCTTATGGCTACACCTTC,CASEGAEITSYGYTF
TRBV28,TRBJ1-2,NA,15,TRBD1,TGTGCCAGCAAGTGGGACAGGAATTCCTACTATGGCTACACCTTC,CASKWDRNSYYGYTF
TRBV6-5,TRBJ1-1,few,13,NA,TGTGCCAGCAGCAACACAGGATACACTGAAGCTTTCTTT,CASSNTGYTEAFF
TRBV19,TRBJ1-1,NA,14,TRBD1,TGTGCCAGTAGTATAGGTGACAGGGGCACTGAAGCTTTCTTT,CASSIGDRGTEAFF
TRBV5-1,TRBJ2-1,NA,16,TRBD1,TGCGCCAGCAGCTTGAGGTTTGGACAGGTTTACAATGAGCAGTTCTTC,CASSLRFGQVYNEQFF
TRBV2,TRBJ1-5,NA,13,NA,TGTGCCAGCACTAACAGGGAGTTTCAGCCCCAGCATTTT,CASTNREFQPQHF
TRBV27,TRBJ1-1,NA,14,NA,TGTGCCAGCAGTGCCGTGGGGGCTAACACTGAAGCTTTCTTT,CASSAVGANTEAFF